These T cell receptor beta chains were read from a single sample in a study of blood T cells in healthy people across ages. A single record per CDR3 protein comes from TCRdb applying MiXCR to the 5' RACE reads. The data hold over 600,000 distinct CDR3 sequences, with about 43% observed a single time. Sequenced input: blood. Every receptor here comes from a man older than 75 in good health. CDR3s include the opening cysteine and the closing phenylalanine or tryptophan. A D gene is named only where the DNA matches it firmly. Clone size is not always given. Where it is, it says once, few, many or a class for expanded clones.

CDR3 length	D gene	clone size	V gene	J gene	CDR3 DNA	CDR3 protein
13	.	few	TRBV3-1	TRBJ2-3	TGTGCCAGCAGCCAGCCGCCGGGAAGTACGCAGTATTTT	CASSQPPGSTQYF
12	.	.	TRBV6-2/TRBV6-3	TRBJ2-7	TGTGCCAGCAGACTGACTAGCTACGAGCAGTACTTC	CASRLTSYEQYF
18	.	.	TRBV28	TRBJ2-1	TGTGCCAGCAGTTCCCTTGCAGGGGGCATCCGCGGGAGTACTGAGCAGTTCTTC	CASSSLAGGIRGSTEQFF
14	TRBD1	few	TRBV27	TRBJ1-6	TGTGCCAGCAGTTTCAGGGGGCAGAATTCACCCCTCCACTTT	CASSFRGQNSPLHF
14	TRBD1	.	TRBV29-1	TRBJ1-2	TGCGGCGTTGAGACAGGGGGCGCAAGGGGTGGCTACACCTTC	CGVETGGARGGYTF
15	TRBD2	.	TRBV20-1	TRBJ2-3	TGCAGTGCATTGACTAGCGGGAGCACCACAGATACGCAGTATTTT	CSALTSGSTTDTQYF
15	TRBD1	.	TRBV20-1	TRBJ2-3	TGCAGTGCCCCAGGTAGGGGGACAGCTCATGATACGCAGTATTTT	CSAPGRGTAHDTQYF
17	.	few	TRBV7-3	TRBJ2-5	TGTGCCAGCAGCTTAAAGGGACGGAGAGGGCCGGCGGAGACCCAGTACTTC	CASSLKGRRGPAETQYF
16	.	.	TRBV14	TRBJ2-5	TGTGCCAGCAGCCAAGGTGTGAAAAGCCACCAAGAGACCCAGTACTTC	CASSQGVKSHQETQYF
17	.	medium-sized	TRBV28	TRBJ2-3	TGTGCCAGCAGTTTGATTAAAGGGGGACTCAGCACAGATACGCAGTATTTT	CASSLIKGGLSTDTQYF
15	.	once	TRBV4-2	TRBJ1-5	TGTGCCAGCAGCCAAGATGCCGGTTACAATCAGCCCCAGCATTTT	CASSQDAGYNQPQHF
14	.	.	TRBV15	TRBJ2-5	TGTGCCACCAGCAGAGACCAGGGGCAAGAGACCCAGTACTTC	CATSRDQGQETQYF
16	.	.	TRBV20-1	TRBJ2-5	TGCAGTGCTCGCCGGGCGGGACTTTCGTACCAAGAGACCCAGTACTTC	CSARRAGLSYQETQYF
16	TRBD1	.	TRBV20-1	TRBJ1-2	TGCAGTGCTAGAGACCCGGGACAGGAAGACGGCTATGGCTACACCTTC	CSARDPGQEDGYGYTF